This section outlines one T cell receptor (beta chain) sequence together with its context. The sample is drawn from a study of T cell changes during pregnancy in multiple sclerosis. The ends were cut back, 4 bases at V and 2 bases at J, with 16 bases in the middle. In germline, CDR1 is LGHNA, CDR2 YNFKEQ. CDR3 length equals 16 residues. Generated by immunoSEQ multiplex PCR, the TCRdb table keeps only in-frame clones and is missing some. The profile shows 70,000 to 95,000 clones, 90% to 95% of them singletons. This clonotype was obtained from a female donor with multiple sclerosis, enrolled in a pregnancy study. The input for sequencing was peripheral blood, taken in the third trimester of pregnancy. This sequence joins TRBV4-2 and TRBJ2-3; a possible D gene is TRBD2 (7 bases). Written as DNA, the CDR3 is TGTGCCAGCAGCCTCATAGGGGGACTAAACACAGATACGCAGTATTTT. Protein product: CASSLIGGLNTDTQYF.